This T cell receptor (beta chain) was sequenced for a study of blood T cell repertoires in COVID-19. As for the study in general: Italy, Spain and the United States were the sources of the convalescent and acute COVID-19 samples. Sources were T cells, B-cell-depleted T cells, or PBMCs; the material itself was cDNA or gDNA.

Germline CDR1 is SGHRS and CDR2 is YFSETQ. The CDR3 has 15 amino acids. Trimming cost V 7 bases and J 8 bases; bases outside gene matches: 14. The protocol was immunoSEQ multiplex PCR, while the TCRdb copy is restricted to in-frame clones and leaves out a portion. The top ten clones hold 10% to 15% of a sample with around 180,000 clones, roughly three quarters of them seen once. This chain uses TRBV5-1 with TRBJ1-1, with 10 bases that match TRBD1. Sequencing was carried out using peripheral blood. The clonotype was recovered from a woman older than 75 with COVID-19, enrolled during active disease. CDR3 nucleotides: TGCGCCAGCGGGGTACCGGGACAGGGGTTGTTGGAAGCTTTCTTT. This codes for CASGVPGQGLLEAFF. The full variable domain, in which reference TRBV5-1 and TRBJ1-1 provide the parts outside the CDR3, is KAGVTQTPRYLIKTRGQQVTLSCSPISGHRSVSWYQQTPGQGLQFLFEYFSETQRNKGNFPGRFSGRQFSNSRSEMNVSTLELGDSALYLCASGVPGQGLLEAFFGQGTRLTVV.